Included here is one TCR beta chain sequence, with context. The data belong to a study of blood T cell repertoires in COVID-19. Background on the study: Sources were T cells, B-cell-depleted T cells, or PBMCs; the material itself was cDNA or gDNA.

Produced via immunoSEQ multiplex PCR; TCRdb's table is partial and in-frame only. The sample consists of 100,000 or so clones, 91% of them appearing once. Germline V CDR1 and CDR2: MNHNY, SVGAGI (reference sequence). This CDR3 has 12 amino acids. V was shortened by 4 bases and J by 9 bases, with 12 bases between the two germline ends. This TCR was sampled from a man aged 55 to 70 with acute or convalescent COVID-19. The genes are TRBV6-6 and TRBJ1-1, with D perhaps matching TRBD1 (6 bases). The sequencing input was peripheral blood. DNA of the CDR3: TGTGCCAGCAGTTTTGAAACAGGGAAAGCTTTCTTT. Protein sequence: CASSFETGKAFF.